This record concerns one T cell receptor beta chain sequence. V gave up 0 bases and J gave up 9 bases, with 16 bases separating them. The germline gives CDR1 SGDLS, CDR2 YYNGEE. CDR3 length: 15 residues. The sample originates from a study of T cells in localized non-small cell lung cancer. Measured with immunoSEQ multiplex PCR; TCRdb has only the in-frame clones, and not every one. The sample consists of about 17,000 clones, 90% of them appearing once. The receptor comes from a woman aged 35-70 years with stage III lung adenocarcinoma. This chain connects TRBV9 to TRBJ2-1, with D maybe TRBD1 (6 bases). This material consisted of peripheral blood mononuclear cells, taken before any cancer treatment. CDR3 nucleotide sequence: TGTGCCAGCAGCGTAGCAGGGGCCCAGGTGAGTGAGCAGTTCTTC. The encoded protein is CASSVAGAQVSEQFF.